This T cell receptor beta chain is drawn from a study of T cell responses to AZD1222 COVID-19 vaccine. Remarks on this clone: No antigen is known for it.

Produced via immunoSEQ multiplex PCR; TCRdb's table is partial and in-frame only. The sample carries approximately 150,000 clones, roughly 94% recorded once. This CDR3 comprises 15 residues. Looked up from germline, CDR1 is MNHEY and CDR2 is SVGEGT. Trimming at V came to 0 bases and at J to 5 bases, leaving 6 bases not matched to a gene. Study results and caveats: Variant regions that are unmutated are reportedly the target of nearly half of spike-specific TCRs. Spike-specific TCR repertoires showed rising breadth and depth after two AZD1222 doses.

Sequencing used peripheral blood, obtained on day 0 of AZD1222 vaccination. The V and J genes are TRBV6-2 or TRBV6-3 and TRBJ2-5, with TRBD2 matching over 7 bases. The clonotype was recovered from an adult in good health. The chain's CDR3 is CASSYSWGGSETQYF. The CDR3 region has the DNA TGTGCCAGCAGTTACTCCTGGGGCGGGAGTGAGACCCAGTACTTC.